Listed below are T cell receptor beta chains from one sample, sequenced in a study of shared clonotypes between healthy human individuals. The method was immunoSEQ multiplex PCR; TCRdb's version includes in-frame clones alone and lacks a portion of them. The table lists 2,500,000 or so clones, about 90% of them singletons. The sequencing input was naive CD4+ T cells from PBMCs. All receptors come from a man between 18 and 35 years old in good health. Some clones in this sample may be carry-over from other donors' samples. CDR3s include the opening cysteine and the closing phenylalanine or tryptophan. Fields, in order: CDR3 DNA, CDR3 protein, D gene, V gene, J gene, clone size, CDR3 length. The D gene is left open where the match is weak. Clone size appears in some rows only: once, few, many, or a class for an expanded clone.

TGTGCCAGCCGAATCGGGACTAGCGGGAGATTGGTGTCGGGTGAGCAGTTCTTC	CASRIGTSGRLVSGEQFF	TRBD2	TRBV27	TRBJ2-1	once	18
TGTGCCAGCAGTGATCCGGGACTGCTACAAGAGACCCAGTACTTC	CASSDPGLLQETQYF	.	TRBV25-1	TRBJ2-5	.	15
TGTGCCAGCAGTGCCGACAGAGATGCGACTGAAGCTTTCTTT	CASSADRDATEAFF	.	TRBV6-4	TRBJ1-1	.	14
TGTGCCAGTAGTATCCGACAGGGTGGCTACACCTTC	CASSIRQGGYTF	TRBD1	TRBV19	TRBJ1-2	.	12
TGCGCCAGCAGCCAGGGGACCTCCGAGCAGTACTTC	CASSQGTSEQYF	.	TRBV5-1	TRBJ2-7	.	12
TGTGCCAGCAGTGAACTAGCGTCCTACAATGAGCAGTTCTTC	CASSELASYNEQFF	.	TRBV2	TRBJ2-1	.	14
TGTGCCAGCAGTTCCCAGGGGGTTAGCGGAGCCCATAAGTTCTTC	CASSSQGVSGAHKFF	.	TRBV28	TRBJ2-1	.	15
TGTGCCAGCAGGTCCGGACTTGGGGCCGGGGAGCTGTTTTTT	CASRSGLGAGELFF	.	TRBV6-5	TRBJ2-2	.	14
TGTGCCAGCAGCTCACTAGCGGGAGCAGGTTTGGGGCAGTTCTTC	CASSSLAGAGLGQFF	TRBD2	TRBV7-2	TRBJ2-1	.	15
TGCGCCAGGAGGGTGGGACAGGGGGATGAAAAACTGTTTTTT	CARRVGQGDEKLFF	TRBD1	TRBV5-1	TRBJ1-4	.	14
TGTGCCAGCAGTGACGCCCTAACAGGGAGGGACACCGGGGAGCTGTTTTTT	CASSDALTGRDTGELFF	.	TRBV6-1	TRBJ2-2	.	17
TGTGCCAGCAGCTCTGGTCCTGCGGAGACCCAGTACTTC	CASSSGPAETQYF	.	TRBV6-4	TRBJ2-5	.	13
TGCGCCAGCAGTGAGGGTCTAGCGGGATCCGATGAGCAGTTCTTC	CASSEGLAGSDEQFF	TRBD2	TRBV10-1	TRBJ2-1	.	15
TGCGCCAGCAGCCTGGTGACTAGCGGGAGTGGATACGAGCAGTACTTC	CASSLVTSGSGYEQYF	TRBD2	TRBV5-1	TRBJ2-7	.	16
TGTGCCAGCAGGAAGACAGCCTCTGGAAACACCATATATTTT	CASRKTASGNTIYF	.	TRBV2	TRBJ1-3	.	14
TGTGCCAGCAGTTTACCGGACAGGGGTCGTGGCTACACCTTC	CASSLPDRGRGYTF	TRBD1	TRBV28	TRBJ1-2	.	14
TGTGCCACCAGCACCTACAATGAGCAGTTCTTC	CATSTYNEQFF	.	TRBV15	TRBJ2-1	once	11
TGCGCCAGCAGCCAAGATTGGGAACGGACAGTCAACTATGGCTACACCTTC	CASSQDWERTVNYGYTF	.	TRBV4-1	TRBJ1-2	.	17
TGTGCTAGTGGTTTGGGGCTCACCACCGGGACAGAAGAGACCCAGTACTTC	CASGLGLTTGTEETQYF	TRBD1	TRBV12-5	TRBJ2-5	.	17
TGTGCCAGCAGTTCGCGTTCTGAAGCTTTCTTT	CASSSRSEAFF	.	TRBV6-5	TRBJ1-1	few	11
TGTGCCAGCAGCTTATACGCTAGCGGAGACTACAATGAGCAGTTCTTC	CASSLYASGDYNEQFF	TRBD2	TRBV11-2	TRBJ2-1	.	16
TGTGCCAGCAGCGTAGAAGGCACAGATACGCAGTATTTT	CASSVEGTDTQYF	.	TRBV9	TRBJ2-3	.	13
TGTGCCAGCGGGACTAGCGGGAGGGCCATGGCCAAAAACATTCAGTACTTC	CASGTSGRAMAKNIQYF	TRBD2	TRBV2	TRBJ2-4	.	17
TGTGCCAGTAGTTTGGGCGTACAGGGGGTCAGAACTGAAGCTTTCTTT	CASSLGVQGVRTEAFF	TRBD1	TRBV19	TRBJ1-1	.	16
TGTGCCAGCAGCCCCAATCGACTAGCGGGAGGTGGTGAGCAGTTCTTC	CASSPNRLAGGGEQFF	TRBD2	TRBV7-2	TRBJ2-1	.	16
TGTGCCAGCAGTGCTACAGGGGCTGGGGCCAACGTCCTGACTTTC	CASSATGAGANVLTF	TRBD1	TRBV6-1	TRBJ2-6	.	15
TGCGCCAGCAGCTTCTACGAGCAGTACTTC	CASSFYEQYF	.	TRBV5-1	TRBJ2-7	.	10
TGTGCCAGCAGCGTCGGAATATACAATGAGCAGTTCTTC	CASSVGIYNEQFF	.	TRBV9	TRBJ2-1	.	13
TGTGCCAGCAGTGAAGGGACACCAATGGAGACCCAGTACTTC	CASSEGTPMETQYF	.	TRBV2	TRBJ2-5	once	14
TGCGCCAGCAGCTTCAAGGGTTCAGAGACCCAGTACTTC	CASSFKGSETQYF	.	TRBV5-1	TRBJ2-5	.	13
TGCAGCGGTTCGACAGGGGGCGCCGATCAGCCCCAGCATTTT	CSGSTGGADQPQHF	TRBD1	TRBV29-1	TRBJ1-5	.	14
TGTGCCACCAGCAGGGGAACCGGGGAGACCCAGTACTTC	CATSRGTGETQYF	.	TRBV15	TRBJ2-5	.	13
TGTGCCAGCAGCTTGTGGGGGACAGAGAACGGGGAGCTGTTTTTT	CASSLWGTENGELFF	TRBD1	TRBV11-3	TRBJ2-2	.	15
TGTGCCAGCAGCCCCCTACAGGGGATTAATTCACCCCTCCACTTT	CASSPLQGINSPLHF	TRBD1	TRBV28	TRBJ1-6	.	15
TGTGCCAGCAGCTCGTATCTCTACGAGCAGTACTTC	CASSSYLYEQYF	.	TRBV7-7	TRBJ2-7	.	12
TGTGCCAGCTCACCAGTGGGGGGATTGGGGAACCTCTATGGCTACACCTTC	CASSPVGGLGNLYGYTF	.	TRBV18	TRBJ1-2	.	17
TGTGCCAGCAGTCCCGGGGGAATTAGCACAGATACGCAGTATTTT	CASSPGGISTDTQYF	.	TRBV2	TRBJ2-3	.	15
TGTGCCAGCTCTGGAGGGGCACCGGGCCTGACGGGCACAGATACGCAGTATTTT	CASSGGAPGLTGTDTQYF	.	TRBV18	TRBJ2-3	.	18
TGTGCCAGCCGGTCAGGGCCCGGGGAGGCCGGGGAGCTGTTTTTT	CASRSGPGEAGELFF	.	TRBV11-3	TRBJ2-2	.	15
TGTGCCAGCAGACAACCGGGACTAGAGCCCTACGAGCAGTACTTC	CASRQPGLEPYEQYF	TRBD2	TRBV11-2	TRBJ2-7	.	15
TGTGCCAGCAGCGACTGGACGGAGACCCAGTACTTC	CASSDWTETQYF	.	TRBV21-1	TRBJ2-5	.	12
TGTGCCAGCAGCTTTTCGAGGGGGGAGGAGCAGTTCTTC	CASSFSRGEEQFF	.	TRBV7-9	TRBJ2-1	.	13
TGTGCCAGCAGTTATCGGGGGGCTAGCTCCTACAATGAGCAGTTCTTC	CASSYRGASSYNEQFF	.	TRBV6-5	TRBJ2-1	.	16
TGTGCCAGCTCACGACTAGCGGGAGGACTAGATACGCAGTATTTT	CASSRLAGGLDTQYF	TRBD2	TRBV18	TRBJ2-3	once	15
TGTGCCAGCAGTCGAGGGGGCGCGGCCGGGGAGCTGTTTTTT	CASSRGGAAGELFF	TRBD1	TRBV5-5	TRBJ2-2	.	14
TGTGCCAGCAGCTTTGGGGGACAGGCTTACAATGAGCAGTTCTTC	CASSFGGQAYNEQFF	TRBD1	TRBV5-4	TRBJ2-1	.	15
TGTGCCAGCAGTTTAGTGGGGGCGAGCACTGAAGCTTTCTTT	CASSLVGASTEAFF	.	TRBV28	TRBJ1-1	few	14
TGTGCCAGCTCACCCCAAACAGGGACCTACACCTTC	CASSPQTGTYTF	.	TRBV18	TRBJ1-2	.	12
TGTGCCAGCAGTGAAGGGGGGCCGAACACTGAAGCTTTCTTT	CASSEGGPNTEAFF	.	TRBV28	TRBJ1-1	.	14
TGTGCCAGCAGCACAAAACCTATAGTTCAGCCCCAGCATTTT	CASSTKPIVQPQHF	.	TRBV28	TRBJ1-5	.	14
TGTGCCAGCAGCCAAAAAAGGCGGATCGAAGAGACCCAGTACTTC	CASSQKRRIEETQYF	.	TRBV4-2	TRBJ2-5	.	15
TGTGCCTGGAGTGTACCAGGGACCAGGAGCGACGAGCAGTACTTC	CAWSVPGTRSDEQYF	.	TRBV30	TRBJ2-7	.	15
TGTGCCCTGCAACCACAGGTGAACACTGAAGCTTTCTTT	CALQPQVNTEAFF	.	TRBV2	TRBJ1-1	.	13
TGTGCCAGCAGCTTACGGGACAGGGATGGAGGCTACACCTTC	CASSLRDRDGGYTF	TRBD1	TRBV7-9	TRBJ1-2	.	14